This T cell receptor beta chain came from a study of CD8 T cells in Susac syndrome. About 0.45 to 1 ug RNA was reverse transcribed with random hexamers. Across 54 Vbeta and 13 Jbeta, immunoSEQ multiplex PCR amplified TCR beta CDR3. TCRdb passed the immunoSEQ multiplex PCR reads through MiXCR, listing each CDR3 protein once. The sample holds around 280,000 distinct CDR3 sequences, 90% to 95% seen once. V was cut by 5 bases and J by 7 bases, with 18 bases left in between. Germline CDR1 reads SGHAT; CDR2 reads FQNNGV. This CDR3 is 15 amino acids long. Sequencing targeted TCR beta in blood CD8+ and CD4+ T cells.

This clonotype originated in a human donor with multiple sclerosis. The J gene is TRBJ1-5, the V gene TRBV11-2, with D unclear. Sequencing used CD4+ T cells from PBMCs. CDR3 sequence (DNA): TGTGCCAGCAGCCCCCAATGGGGTGCAGGCCAGCCCCAGCATTTT. This gives the protein CASSPQWGAGQPQHF.